The 2 T cell receptor beta chains reported below all come from one sample, sequenced in a study of blood T cells in healthy people across ages. A second PCR, run for about 7 to 11 cycles, used a sample-barcoded 5' primer plus a J-beta primer mix. Each CDR3 protein is one row after TCRdb ran MiXCR on the 5' RACE reads. The sample has roughly 800,000 distinct CDR3 sequences, roughly 60% seen once. Input material: blood. All receptors come from a man aged 25 to 40 in good health.

The chain recombines TRBV20-1 with TRBJ2-1; 8 nucleotides match TRBD2. Germline lookup yields CDR1 DFQATT and CDR2 SNEGSKA (reference sequence). The CDR3 has 15 amino acids. V lost 1 base and J lost 4; bases outside the gene matches: 6. CDR3 region: CSARGSGGVYNEQFF. The CDR3 region has the DNA TGCAGTGCTAGAGGGAGCGGGGGTGTTTACAATGAGCAGTTCTTC.

This rearrangement joins TRBV3-1 to TRBJ2-5; 7 bases fit TRBD1. V was clipped by 1 base and J by 5 bases; unmatched bases: 4. This CDR3 spans 14 amino acids. Germline V gives CDR1 LGHDT, CDR2 YNNKEL (reference sequence). In DNA form, the CDR3 reads TGTGCCAGCAGCCAAGCGACAGGGAGTGAGACCCAGTACTTC. The encoded protein is CASSQATGSETQYF.